This TCR beta chain stems from a study of blood T cell repertoires in COVID-19. Across the whole study: Acute-phase and convalescent COVID-19 samples originated in the United States, Italy and Spain. T cells, B-cell-depleted T cells, or PBMCs supplied cDNA or gDNA.

In the original workflow: Amplified reference gene primers provided the basis for estimating nucleated cell counts. TCRdb's table, derived via immunoSEQ multiplex PCR, lists solely in-frame clones and lacks some. The V and J calls and clone size were taken over from that table, and D and trimming were inferred from the DNA. This sample has 90,000 or so clones, with about 90% found just once. Germline CDR1 is SGHVS and CDR2 is FQNEAQ. The CDR3 contains 17 residues. Germline trimming cut 4 bases from V and 0 bases from J; bases unmatched to any gene: 9. The sequence was obtained from a human donor with active COVID-19. The donor label of this sample is uncertain. The chain links TRBV7-8 to TRBJ2-7, with TRBD1 identical over 10 bases. The sequenced sample was peripheral blood. The DNA of the CDR3 is TGTGCCAGCAGCTACCCCTCGGGACAGGGGAGCTCCTACGAGCAGTACTTC. Translation gives CASSYPSGQGSSYEQYF.